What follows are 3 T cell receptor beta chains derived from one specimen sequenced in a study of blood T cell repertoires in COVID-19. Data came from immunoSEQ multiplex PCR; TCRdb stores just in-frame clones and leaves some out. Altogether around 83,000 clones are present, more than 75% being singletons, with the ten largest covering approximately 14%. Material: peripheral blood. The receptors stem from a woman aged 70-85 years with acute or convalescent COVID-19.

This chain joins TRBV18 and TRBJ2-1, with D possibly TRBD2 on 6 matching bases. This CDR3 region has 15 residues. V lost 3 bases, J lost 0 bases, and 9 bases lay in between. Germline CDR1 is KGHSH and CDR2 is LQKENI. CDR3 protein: CASSPSGSSYNEQFF. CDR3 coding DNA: TGTGCCAGCTCACCTAGCGGAAGCTCCTACAATGAGCAGTTCTTC.

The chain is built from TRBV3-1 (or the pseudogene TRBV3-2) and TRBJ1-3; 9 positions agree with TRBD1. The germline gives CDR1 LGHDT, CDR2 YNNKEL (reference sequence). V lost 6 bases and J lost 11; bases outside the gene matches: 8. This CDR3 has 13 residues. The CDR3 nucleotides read TGTGCCAGCAGTCCTCGGACAGGGGCTTCCATATATTTT. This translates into CASSPRTGASIYF.

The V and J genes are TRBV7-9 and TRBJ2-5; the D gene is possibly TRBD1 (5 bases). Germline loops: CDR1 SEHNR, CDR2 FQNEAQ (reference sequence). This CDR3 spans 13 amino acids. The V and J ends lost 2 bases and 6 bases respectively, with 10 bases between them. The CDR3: CASSLQGTQTQYF. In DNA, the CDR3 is TGTGCCAGCAGCTTACAGGGAACTCAGACCCAGTACTTC. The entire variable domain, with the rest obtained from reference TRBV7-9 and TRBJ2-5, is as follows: DTGVSQNPRHKITKRGQNVTFRCDPISEHNRLYWYRQTLGQGPEFLTYFQNEAQLEKSRLLSDRFSAERPKGSFSTLEIQRTEQGDSAMYLCASSLQGTQTQYFGPGTRLLVL.